One TCR beta chain is described in this entry. Germline V CDR1 and CDR2: KGHSY, FQNENV. The V gene lost 1 base and the J gene lost 2 bases, with 12 bases spanning the gap. The CDR3 contains 17 residues. The data stem from a study of blood T cell repertoires in COVID-19. TCRdb's table, derived via immunoSEQ multiplex PCR, lists solely in-frame clones and lacks some. Of approximately 46,000 clones detected, roughly nine tenths appear once; the ten largest clones hold roughly 15%. The clonotype was recovered from a man in his sixties with active or convalescent COVID-19. The sample taken for sequencing was peripheral blood. V gene TRBV16 combines with J gene TRBJ1-6, with D perhaps TRBD1 (5 bases). CDR3 coding DNA: TGTGCCAGCAGCCAATGGCCGGGGGGGACCTATAATTCACCCCTCCACTTT. This translates into CASSQWPGGTYNSPLHF.